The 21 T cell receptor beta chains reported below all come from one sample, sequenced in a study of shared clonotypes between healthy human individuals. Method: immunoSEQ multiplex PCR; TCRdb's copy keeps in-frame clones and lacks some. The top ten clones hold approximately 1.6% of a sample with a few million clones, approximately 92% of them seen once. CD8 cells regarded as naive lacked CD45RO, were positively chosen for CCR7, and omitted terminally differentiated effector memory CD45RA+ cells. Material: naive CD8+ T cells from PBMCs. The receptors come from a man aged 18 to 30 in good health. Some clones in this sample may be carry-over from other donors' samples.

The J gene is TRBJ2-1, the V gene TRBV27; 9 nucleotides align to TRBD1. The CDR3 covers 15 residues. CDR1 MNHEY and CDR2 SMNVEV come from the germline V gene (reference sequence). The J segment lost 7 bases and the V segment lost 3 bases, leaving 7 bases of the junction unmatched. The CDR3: CASSFRDRVRNEQFF. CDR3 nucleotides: TGTGCCAGCAGTTTCCGGGACAGGGTGAGGAATGAGCAGTTCTTC.

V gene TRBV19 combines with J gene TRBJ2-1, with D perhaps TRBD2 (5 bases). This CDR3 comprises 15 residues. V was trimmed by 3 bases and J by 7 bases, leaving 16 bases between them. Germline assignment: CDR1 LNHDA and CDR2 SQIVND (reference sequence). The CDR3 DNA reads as TGTGCCAGTAGTATTGGAACTAGATCGCATAATGAGCAGTTCTTC. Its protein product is CASSIGTRSHNEQFF.

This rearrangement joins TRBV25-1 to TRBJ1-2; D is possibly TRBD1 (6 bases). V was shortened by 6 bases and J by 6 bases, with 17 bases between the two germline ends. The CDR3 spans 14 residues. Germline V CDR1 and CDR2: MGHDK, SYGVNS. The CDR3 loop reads CASSPDSRVNGYTF. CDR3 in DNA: TGTGCCAGCAGCCCGGACAGTAGAGTGAATGGCTACACCTTC.

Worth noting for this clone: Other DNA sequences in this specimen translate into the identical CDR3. The CDR3 nucleotides are TGTGCCAGCAGTTTTGAGGGCCTGAACACTGAAGCTTTCTTT. Translating gives CASSFEGLNTEAFF. This rearrangement joins TRBV28 to TRBJ1-1; D call uncertain. The CDR3 runs 14 residues. The ends were cut back, 3 bases at V and 0 bases at J, with 8 bases in the middle. CDR1 and CDR2 from the germline V gene are MDHEN and SYDVKM.

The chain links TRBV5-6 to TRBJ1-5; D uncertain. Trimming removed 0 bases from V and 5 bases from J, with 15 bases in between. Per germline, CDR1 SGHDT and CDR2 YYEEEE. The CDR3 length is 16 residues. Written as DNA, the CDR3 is TGTGCCAGCAGCTTGGCTACAGATGGTGCTTATCAGCCCCAGCATTTT. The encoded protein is CASSLATDGAYQPQHF.

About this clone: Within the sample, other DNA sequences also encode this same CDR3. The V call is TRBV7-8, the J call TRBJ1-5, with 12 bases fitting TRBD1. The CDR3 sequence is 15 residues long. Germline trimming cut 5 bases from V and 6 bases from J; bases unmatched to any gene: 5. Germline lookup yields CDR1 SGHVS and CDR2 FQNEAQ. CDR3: CASSPGTGGGQPQHF. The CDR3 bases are TGTGCCAGCAGCCCAGGGACAGGGGGCGGTCAGCCCCAGCATTTT. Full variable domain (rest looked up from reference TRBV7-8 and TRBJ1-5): GAGVSQSPRYKVAKRGQDVALRCDPISGHVSLFWYQQALGQGPEFLTYFQNEAQLDKSGLPSDRFFAERPEGSVSTLKIQRTQQEDSAVYLCASSPGTGGGQPQHFGDGTRLSIL.

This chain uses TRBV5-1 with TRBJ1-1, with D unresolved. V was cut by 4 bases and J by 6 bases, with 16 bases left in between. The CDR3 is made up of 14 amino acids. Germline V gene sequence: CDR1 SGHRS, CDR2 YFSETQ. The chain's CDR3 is CASSQEQTWPEAFF. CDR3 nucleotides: TGCGCCAGCAGCCAAGAGCAGACTTGGCCTGAAGCTTTCTTT.

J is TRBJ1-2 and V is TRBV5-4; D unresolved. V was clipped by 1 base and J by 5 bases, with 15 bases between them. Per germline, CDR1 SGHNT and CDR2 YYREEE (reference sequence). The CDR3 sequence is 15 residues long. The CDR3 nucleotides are TGTGCCAGCAGCTTGCAGCTCGGATCAGTATATGGCTACACCTTC. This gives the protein CASSLQLGSVYGYTF.

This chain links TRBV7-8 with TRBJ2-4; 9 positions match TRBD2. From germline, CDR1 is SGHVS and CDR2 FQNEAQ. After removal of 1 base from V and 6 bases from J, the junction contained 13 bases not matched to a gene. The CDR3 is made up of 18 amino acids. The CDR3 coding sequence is TGTGCCAGCAGCTTAGAATTTAGATGGGCTAGCGGGGTAAACATTCAGTACTTC. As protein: CASSLEFRWASGVNIQYF.

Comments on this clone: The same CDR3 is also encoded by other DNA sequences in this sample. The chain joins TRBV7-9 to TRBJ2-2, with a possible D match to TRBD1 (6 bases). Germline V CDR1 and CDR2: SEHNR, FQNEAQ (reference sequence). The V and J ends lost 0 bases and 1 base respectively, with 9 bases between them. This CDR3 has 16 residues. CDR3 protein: CASSLAPGENTGELFF. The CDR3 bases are TGTGCCAGCAGCTTAGCTCCAGGGGAGAACACCGGGGAGCTGTTTTTT.

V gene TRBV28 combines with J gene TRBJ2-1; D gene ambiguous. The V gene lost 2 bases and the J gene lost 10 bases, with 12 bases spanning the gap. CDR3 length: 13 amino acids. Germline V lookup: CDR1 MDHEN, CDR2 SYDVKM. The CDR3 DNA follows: TGTGCCAGCAGTTTAATTATCATGAGCGAGCAGTTCTTC. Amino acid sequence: CASSLIIMSEQFF.

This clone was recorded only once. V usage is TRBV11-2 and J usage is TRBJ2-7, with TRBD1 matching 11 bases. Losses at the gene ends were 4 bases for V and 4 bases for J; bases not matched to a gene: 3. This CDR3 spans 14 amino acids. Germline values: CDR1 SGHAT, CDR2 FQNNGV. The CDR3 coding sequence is TGTGCCAGCAGCTCGGACAGGGGGCAATACGAGCAGTACTTC. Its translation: CASSSDRGQYEQYF.

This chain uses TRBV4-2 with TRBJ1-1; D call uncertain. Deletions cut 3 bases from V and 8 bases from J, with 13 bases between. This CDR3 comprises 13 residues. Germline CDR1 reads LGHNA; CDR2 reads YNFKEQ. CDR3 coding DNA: TGTGCCAGCAGCCACCGAGACCACCTAGAAGCTTTCTTT. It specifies CASSHRDHLEAFF.

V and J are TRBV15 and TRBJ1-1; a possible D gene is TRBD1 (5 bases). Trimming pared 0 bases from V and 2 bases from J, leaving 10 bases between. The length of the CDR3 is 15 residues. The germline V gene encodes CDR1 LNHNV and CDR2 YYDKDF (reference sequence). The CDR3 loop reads CATSREGLPNTEAFF. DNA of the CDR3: TGTGCCACCAGCAGAGAGGGACTACCTAACACTGAAGCTTTCTTT.

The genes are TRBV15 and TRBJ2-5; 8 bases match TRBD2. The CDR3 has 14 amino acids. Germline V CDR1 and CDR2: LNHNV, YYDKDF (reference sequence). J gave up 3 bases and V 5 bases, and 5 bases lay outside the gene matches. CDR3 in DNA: TGTGCCACCAGCTACCGCGGGAGGAAAGAGACCCAGTACTTC. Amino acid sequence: CATSYRGRKETQYF.

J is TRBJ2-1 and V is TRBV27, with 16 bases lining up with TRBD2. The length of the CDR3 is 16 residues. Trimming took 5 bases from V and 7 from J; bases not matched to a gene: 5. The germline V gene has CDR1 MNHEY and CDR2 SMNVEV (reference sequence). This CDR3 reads CASSTPGLAGGNEQFF. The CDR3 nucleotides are TGTGCCAGCAGTACTCCGGGACTAGCGGGGGGGAATGAGCAGTTCTTC.

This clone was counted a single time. The CDR3 nucleotides read TGTGCCAGCAGCCAAGATCTCACACAGGGGGGAAACGAGCAGTACTTC. As protein: CASSQDLTQGGNEQYF. The V and J genes are TRBV4-2 and TRBJ2-7; 8 bases are a match to TRBD1. V shed 0 bases and J 5 bases; nucleotides not matched to a gene: 9. Per germline, CDR1 LGHNA and CDR2 YNFKEQ. The CDR3 sequence is 16 residues long.

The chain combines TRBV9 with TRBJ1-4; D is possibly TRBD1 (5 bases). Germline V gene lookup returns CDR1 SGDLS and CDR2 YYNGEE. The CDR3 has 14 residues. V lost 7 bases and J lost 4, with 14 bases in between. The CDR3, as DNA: TGTGCCAGCGCTAGCGGGACGGTTAATGAAAAACTGTTTTTT. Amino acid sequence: CASASGTVNEKLFF.

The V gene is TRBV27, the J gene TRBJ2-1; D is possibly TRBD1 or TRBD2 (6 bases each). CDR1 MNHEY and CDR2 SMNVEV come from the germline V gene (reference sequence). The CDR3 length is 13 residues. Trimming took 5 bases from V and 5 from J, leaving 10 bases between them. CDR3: CASSPGADNEQFF. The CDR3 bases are TGTGCCAGCAGTCCGGGGGCTGACAATGAGCAGTTCTTC.

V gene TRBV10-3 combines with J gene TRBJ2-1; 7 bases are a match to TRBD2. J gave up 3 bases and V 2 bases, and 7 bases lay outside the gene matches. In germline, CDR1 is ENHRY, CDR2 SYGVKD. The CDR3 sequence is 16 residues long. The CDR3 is CAISERTRDYYNEQFF. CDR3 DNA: TGTGCCATCAGTGAGAGGACCCGGGACTACTACAATGAGCAGTTCTTC.

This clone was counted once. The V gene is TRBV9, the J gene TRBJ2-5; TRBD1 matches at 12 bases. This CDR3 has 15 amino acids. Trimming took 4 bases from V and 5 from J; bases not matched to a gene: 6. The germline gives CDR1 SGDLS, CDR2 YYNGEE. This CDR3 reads CASSFGTGGRETQYF. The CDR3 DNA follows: TGTGCCAGCAGCTTTGGGACAGGGGGCAGGGAGACCCAGTACTTC. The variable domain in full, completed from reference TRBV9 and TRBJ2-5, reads DSGVTQTPKHLITATGQRVTLRCSPRSGDLSVYWYQQSLDQGLQFLIQYYNGEERAKGNILERFSAQQFPDLHSELNLSSLELGDSALYFCASSFGTGGRETQYFGPGTRLLVL.